These 25 T cell receptor beta chains share one sample of origin, sequenced in a study of stem cell transplantation in POMP-related autoinflammatory disease. Some clones are missing from TCRdb's copy, which holds only in-frame ones; the method was immunoSEQ multiplex PCR. The table includes roughly 70,000 clones, about nine tenths detected once. Sequenced here: CD4+ T cells from PBMCs, sampled after stem cell transplantation. The receptors originated from a human patient with POMP-related autoinflammation and immune dysregulation (PRAID). Some T cells could come from the graft donor.

This sequence joins TRBV19 and TRBJ2-1, with 9 bases identical to TRBD2. Germline V gene sequence: CDR1 LNHDA, CDR2 SQIVND (reference sequence). J was trimmed by 9 bases and V by 6 bases; bases with no gene match: 6. This CDR3 has 13 amino acids. This CDR3 is CASRRTSGREQFF. The CDR3 coding sequence is TGTGCCAGTAGAAGAACTAGCGGGCGTGAGCAGTTCTTC.

This clone was seen once. The chain is built from TRBV3-1 (or the pseudogene TRBV3-2) and TRBJ2-1; 11 bases are shared with TRBD2. The length of the CDR3 is 15 residues. Losses at the gene ends were 6 bases for V and 3 bases for J; bases not matched to a gene: 4. In germline, CDR1 is LGHDT, CDR2 YNNKEL (reference sequence). CDR3: CASSPGTSGYNEQFF. The CDR3 DNA reads TGTGCCAGCAGTCCCGGGACTAGCGGCTACAATGAGCAGTTCTTC.

The V call is TRBV2, the J call TRBJ2-2; 8 nucleotides match TRBD1. The CDR3 covers 14 residues. Germline V gene data show CDR1 as SNHLY and CDR2 as FYNNEI. With 6 bases clipped from V and 1 base from J, the junction kept 1 base outside the gene matches. Here the CDR3 reads CASRDRVNTGELFF. The CDR3 coding sequence is TGTGCCAGCAGGGACAGGGTGAACACCGGGGAGCTGTTTTTT.

The genes are TRBV10-2 and TRBJ2-6; D remains ambiguous. The CDR3 consists of 12 residues. Germline CDR1 reads WSHSY; CDR2 reads SAAADI. The germline V and J ends were trimmed by 10 bases and 2 bases, with 6 bases remaining between them. The CDR3 spells CATSPGANVLTF. CDR3 DNA sequence: TGCGCCACTTCCCCTGGGGCCAACGTCCTGACTTTC.

The V call is TRBV24-1, the J call TRBJ2-5; TRBD2 aligns across 7 bases. The V gene's germline CDR1 is KGHDR and CDR2 SFDVKD. The CDR3 is 15 amino acids. The V gene end was trimmed by 4 bases and the J gene end by 2 bases; junction bases not matched to a gene: 6. CDR3 residues: CATSDTGGIQETQYF. CDR3 sequence (DNA): TGTGCCACCAGTGACACGGGGGGAATTCAAGAGACCCAGTACTTC.

The rearrangement uses TRBV3-1 (or the pseudogene TRBV3-2) and TRBJ1-6; D call uncertain. CDR1 and CDR2 (germline): LGHDT, YNNKEL (reference sequence). This CDR3 spans 15 amino acids. V gave up 1 base and J gave up 8 bases, with 12 bases separating them. The CDR3 here is CASSQVFERDSPLHF. In DNA form, the CDR3 reads TGTGCCAGCAGCCAAGTATTTGAGCGAGATTCACCCCTCCACTTT.

The rearrangement joins TRBV29-1 to TRBJ2-1; weak D call: TRBD2 (5 bases). CDR1 and CDR2 (germline): SQVTM, ANQGSEA. Trimming cost V 4 bases and J 4 bases, with 11 bases left between them. There are 13 residues in the CDR3. Written as DNA, the CDR3 is TGCAGCGTTGGTCGGGGTGTTTACAATGAGCAGTTCTTC. Its protein product is CSVGRGVYNEQFF.

The chain uses TRBV5-4 and TRBJ2-7; 10 bases fit TRBD1. Germline values: CDR1 SGHNT, CDR2 YYREEE (reference sequence). The CDR3 runs to 15 residues. With V trimmed by 4 bases and J by 4 bases, 8 bases remained unmatched. CDR3 nucleotides: TGTGCCAGCAGCCTGCAGACAGGGGGCGCGTACGAGCAGTACTTC. This translates into CASSLQTGGAYEQYF. Using reference TRBV5-4 and TRBJ2-7 for the parts outside the CDR3, the full variable domain is ETGVTQSPTHLIKTRGQQVTLRCSSQSGHNTVSWYQQALGQGPQFIFQYYREEENGRGNFPPRFSGLQFPNYSSELNVNALELDDSALYLCASSLQTGGAYEQYFGPGTRLTVT.

A single count supports this clone. The chain employs TRBV18 and TRBJ2-6, with no clear D. This CDR3 comprises 17 residues. CDR1 KGHSH and CDR2 LQKENI come from the germline V gene. V was pared by 6 bases and J by 0 bases, with 15 bases between. For the CDR3, the DNA is TGTGCCAGCTCGCCCGGTCAGCCCGCCTCTGGGGCCAACGTCCTGACTTTC. It specifies CASSPGQPASGANVLTF.

The genes are TRBV5-1 and TRBJ2-2; D might be TRBD1 (6 bases). Germline V lookup: CDR1 SGHRS, CDR2 YFSETQ. The CDR3 spans 15 residues. With 0 bases removed from V and 5 bases from J, the gap between germline ends came to 11 bases. The CDR3 coding sequence is TGCGCCAGCAGCTTGGCCACAGGGCGGACCGGGGAGCTGTTTTTT. Translation gives CASSLATGRTGELFF.

The J gene is TRBJ2-3, the V gene TRBV29-1; possibly TRBD1 or TRBD2 for D (5 bases each). The CDR3 sequence is 13 residues long. CDR1 is SQVTM and CDR2 is ANQGSEA in the germline V gene. V was shortened by 3 bases and J by 0 bases, with 7 bases between the two germline ends. The CDR3 DNA follows: TGCAGCGTTGAGGGACGGAGCACAGATACGCAGTATTTT. It codes for CSVEGRSTDTQYF.

The rearrangement uses TRBV10-3 and TRBJ2-1; 9 bases line up with TRBD2. Germline V gives CDR1 ENHRY, CDR2 SYGVKD. This CDR3 is built from 15 residues. V dropped 3 bases and J dropped 5; count of bases not matched to a gene: 5. In DNA, the CDR3 is TGTGCCATCAGTGACCAACTAGCGGGCCACAATGAGCAGTTCTTC. As protein: CAISDQLAGHNEQFF.

The V and J genes are TRBV6-4 and TRBJ2-3; D unclear. The germline V gene encodes CDR1 MRHNA and CDR2 SNTAGT. CDR3 length: 13 amino acids. V was pared by 4 bases and J by 1 base, with 6 bases between. The DNA for the CDR3 is TGTGCCAGCAGTGCCATAGGCACAGATACGCAGTATTTT. This gives the protein CASSAIGTDTQYF.

The gene calls are TRBV29-1 and TRBJ2-3; 10 positions agree with TRBD2. This CDR3 has 15 residues. Germline CDR1 reads SQVTM; CDR2 reads ANQGSEA. V shed 6 bases and J 0 bases; nucleotides not matched to a gene: 6. The CDR3 reads CSVLTSGYSTDTQYF. The CDR3 DNA reads TGCAGCGTCCTGACTAGCGGGTATAGCACAGATACGCAGTATTTT.

The chain joins TRBV10-2 to TRBJ1-2, with D unresolved. This CDR3 is 14 amino acids long. V gave up 6 bases and J gave up 0 bases, with 11 bases separating them. Germline assignment: CDR1 WSHSY and CDR2 SAAADI. The CDR3 loop reads CASRKSFSNYGYTF. In DNA, the CDR3 is TGCGCCAGCAGGAAATCTTTTTCTAACTATGGCTACACCTTC.

This chain links TRBV7-8 with TRBJ2-3; no clear D gene. The length of the CDR3 is 11 residues. Trimming removed 4 bases at V and 2 bases at J, with 1 base between. Per germline, CDR1 SGHVS and CDR2 FQNEAQ. The CDR3 sequence: CASSYTDTQYF. As DNA, the CDR3 is TGTGCCAGCAGCTACACAGATACGCAGTATTTT.

This clone was picked up one time. V is TRBV24-1 and J is TRBJ2-5, with D possibly being TRBD1 (6 bases). Germline CDR1 is KGHDR and CDR2 is SFDVKD. The CDR3 sequence is 16 residues long. Trimming took 5 bases from V and 2 from J, leaving 17 bases between them. The CDR3 DNA follows: TGTGCCACCAGTGGGGGTGGGGTGGGGGCTCAAGAGACCCAGTACTTC. It encodes CATSGGGVGAQETQYF.

J is TRBJ2-3 and V is TRBV5-1; possible D gene TRBD1, 6 bases. Germline CDR1 is SGHRS and CDR2 is YFSETQ. The CDR3 is made up of 14 amino acids. Trimming stripped 3 bases from V and 2 bases from J, with 10 bases between. The CDR3 nucleotides are TGCGCCAGCAGCTCCCACAGGGTCACAGATACGCAGTATTTT. Residues: CASSSHRVTDTQYF.

The gene calls are TRBV6-6 and TRBJ1-2; D might be TRBD1 (5 bases). CDR1 is MNHNY, CDR2 SVGAGI, per germline (reference sequence). The V end lost 11 bases, the J end lost 7 bases, and 23 bases lay between the germline ends. This CDR3 comprises 14 residues. The CDR3 sequence: CASRADGGSRGYTF. Written as DNA, the CDR3 is TGTGCCTCGCGAGCGGACGGGGGATCGCGTGGCTACACCTTC.

This rearrangement joins TRBV11-2 to TRBJ1-4; no clear D. Germline V gene data show CDR1 as SGHAT and CDR2 as FQNNGV. The CDR3 runs to 13 residues. V dropped 5 bases and J dropped 6 bases, with 10 bases sitting between them. The CDR3 sequence: CASSQWTDEKLFF. CDR3 in DNA: TGTGCCAGCAGCCAGTGGACGGATGAAAAACTGTTTTTT.

V usage is TRBV27 and J usage is TRBJ1-4; D is ambiguous. CDR1 MNHEY and CDR2 SMNVEV come from the germline V gene (reference sequence). The CDR3 consists of 15 residues. Trimming pared 7 bases from V and 0 bases from J, leaving 12 bases between. The DNA for the CDR3 is TGTGCCAGCACCTTCAGACCTGCAACTAATGAAAAACTGTTTTTT. Protein sequence: CASTFRPATNEKLFF.

The genes are TRBV19 and TRBJ1-1; TRBD1 matches at 7 bases. Germline V gene sequence: CDR1 LNHDA, CDR2 SQIVND (reference sequence). The length of the CDR3 is 13 residues. J gave up 1 base and V 6 bases, and 2 bases lay outside the gene matches. The CDR3 sequence: CASSRQGNTEAFF. The CDR3 DNA sequence: TGTGCCAGTAGCCGACAGGGGAACACTGAAGCTTTCTTT.

This sequence joins TRBV5-1 and TRBJ1-4; D is perhaps TRBD1 (5 bases). The CDR3 is 15 amino acids. Trimming left V 0 bases short and J 7 bases short, with 13 bases between. Germline CDR1 and CDR2: SGHRS and YFSETQ. CDR3 region: CASSLVGVSGEKLFF. In DNA form, the CDR3 reads TGCGCCAGCAGCTTGGTGGGGGTTTCGGGTGAAAAACTGTTTTTT. The full variable domain, in which reference TRBV5-1 and TRBJ1-4 provide the parts outside the CDR3, is KAGVTQTPRYLIKTRGQQVTLSCSPISGHRSVSWYQQTPGQGLQFLFEYFSETQRNKGNFPGRFSGRQFSNSRSEMNVSTLELGDSALYLCASSLVGVSGEKLFFGSGTQLSVL.

This chain connects TRBV4-1 to TRBJ1-1; 9 bases are shared with TRBD1. V trimming: 4 bases; J trimming: 0 bases; junction bases outside the gene matches: 6. The CDR3 extends over 16 amino acids. Germline values: CDR1 MGHRA, CDR2 YSYEKL. This chain's CDR3 is CASSPGQGSLNTEAFF. DNA for the CDR3: TGCGCCAGCAGCCCGGGACAGGGATCGTTGAACACTGAAGCTTTCTTT.

The gene calls are TRBV19 and TRBJ1-1; 9 bases match TRBD1. CDR1 and CDR2 from the germline V gene are LNHDA and SQIVND (reference sequence). The J segment lost 5 bases and the V segment lost 3 bases, leaving 1 base of the junction unmatched. The CDR3 runs 13 residues. As DNA, the CDR3 is TGTGCCAGTAGTATGGACAGGGGAACTGAAGCTTTCTTT. Its protein is CASSMDRGTEAFF.